The subject of this entry is one T cell receptor (beta chain). Its cognate antigen is unknown. These data belong to a study of shared clonotypes between healthy human individuals. Study-wide results and caveats: The diversity represented, both genetic and in exposure history, was limited by few donors.

Ten immunoSEQ deep assay plates held the unsorted PBMC DNA. Assay used: immunoSEQ multiplex PCR; TCRdb lists only in-frame clones, some missing. The data hold under 600,000 clones, with around 76% observed a single time. CDR1 is MDHEN, CDR2 SYDVKM, per germline. This CDR3 spans 15 amino acids. V lost 5 bases to trimming and J lost 3 bases; unmatched junction nucleotides: 10. V and J are TRBV28 and TRBJ2-7, with 7 nucleotides matching TRBD2. Sample: PBMCs. This TCR was sampled from a woman in her thirties or forties in good health. Some clones in this sample may be carry-over from other donors' samples. CDR3 DNA sequence: TGTGCCAGCAGTCCCGGGACTAATATTCTCTACGAGCAGTACTTC. Translation gives CASSPGTNILYEQYF. The full variable domain, in which reference TRBV28 and TRBJ2-7 provide the parts outside the CDR3, is DVKVTQSSRYLVKRTGEKVFLECVQDMDHENMFWYRQDPGLGLRLIYFSYDVKMKEKGDIPEGYSVSREKKERFSLILESASTNQTSMYLCASSPGTNILYEQYFGPGTRLTVT.